The rows below give T cell receptor beta chains drawn from one sample of a study of regulatory T cells in long-lasting Graves disease. TCRdb reprocessed the multiplex PCR reads via MiXCR and lists one record per CDR3 protein. The repertoire holds some 470,000 distinct CDR3 sequences, with roughly 21% as singletons. Sample: peripheral blood mononuclear cells (PBMCs), taken when the disease was refractory, from a patient treated with antithyroid drugs. These receptors were collected from a female donor with Graves disease. CDR3s include the opening cysteine and the closing phenylalanine or tryptophan. The order of the fields is CDR3 DNA, CDR3 protein, V gene, clone size, D gene, CDR3 length, J gene. D genes are given only for firm matches. A clone size is listed for some rows: how often the clone was seen (once, few, many), or a class if it is expanded.

TGTGCCAGCAGTCAACAATGGACAGGGTCAGGAAACACCATATATTTT | CASSQQWTGSGNTIYF | TRBV6-1 | few | TRBD1 | 16 | TRBJ1-3
TGTGCCAGCAGCTCCCCACAAAGACGGGGCACTGAAGCTTTCTTT | CASSSPQRRGTEAFF | TRBV11-2 | many | . | 15 | TRBJ1-1
TGCAGTGCTAGAGATCTATTAGGGCGGGAGACCCAGTACTTC | CSARDLLGRETQYF | TRBV20-1 | . | . | 14 | TRBJ2-5
TGCAGCGTACGAGGACAGGGGCGAGGGACTGAAGCTTTCTTT | CSVRGQGRGTEAFF | TRBV29-1 | few | TRBD1 | 14 | TRBJ1-1
TGTGCCAGCAGCCAAGACGGGAGGGAAGAGACCCAGTACTTC | CASSQDGREETQYF | TRBV3-1 | many | TRBD2 | 14 | TRBJ2-5
TGTGCCAGCAGCTTAGCGGGGGGAAGCACAGATACGCAGTATTTT | CASSLAGGSTDTQYF | TRBV7-9 | . | . | 15 | TRBJ2-3
TGTGCCAGCAGTGAGGTGACAGGGGGCACCTACGAGCAGTACTTC | CASSEVTGGTYEQYF | TRBV25-1 | many | TRBD1 | 15 | TRBJ2-7
TGCAGTGCTAGAACGGGACTAGCGGGCGGTAGCTCCTACAATGAGCAGTTCTTC | CSARTGLAGGSSYNEQFF | TRBV20-1 | . | TRBD2 | 18 | TRBJ2-1
TGCAGTGCTGGACAGGGAGACTATGGCTACACCTTC | CSAGQGDYGYTF | TRBV20-1 | few | TRBD1 | 12 | TRBJ1-2
TGTGCCAGCAGCATGGGAGCTGGGGCCAACGTCCTGACTTTC | CASSMGAGANVLTF | TRBV7-9 | . | . | 14 | TRBJ2-6
TGTGCCAGCAGTTATTCTGGGGGTGCTAGCGGGGGCAGGGGCAATGAGCAGTTCTTC | CASSYSGGASGGRGNEQFF | TRBV28 | . | TRBD2 | 19 | TRBJ2-1
TGCAGTGCTAGCGACCGCCGCGAGCAGTACTTC | CSASDRREQYF | TRBV20-1 | . | . | 11 | TRBJ2-7
TGTGCCAGCAGCTTTCCCAGAGACAGCCTCAATGAAAAACTGTTTTTT | CASSFPRDSLNEKLFF | TRBV6-1 | many | . | 16 | TRBJ1-4
TGTGCCAGCAGTCTCCTCAGACAGGGGGGCTACGAGCAGTACTTC | CASSLLRQGGYEQYF | TRBV27 | . | TRBD1 | 15 | TRBJ2-7
TGTGCCAGCAGCTCCTCTGGGACAGGGGAGGCCGGGGAGCTGTTTTTT | CASSSSGTGEAGELFF | TRBV11-3 | few | TRBD1 | 16 | TRBJ2-2
TGCAGTGCTAGCGGGACAGGGGACTCTAAGGGCCCAGATACGCAGTATTTT | CSASGTGDSKGPDTQYF | TRBV20-1 | . | TRBD1 | 17 | TRBJ2-3
TGTGCCAGCAGTGCAGGGAGTCCGGGTCAGCCCCAGCATTTT | CASSAGSPGQPQHF | TRBV6-1 | many | . | 14 | TRBJ1-5
TGTGCCAGCAGTTTATCACCCCTCCACTTT | CASSLSPLHF | TRBV27 | . | . | 10 | TRBJ1-6
TGTGCCAGCAGCACCGGGGGGGCCAACGAGCAGTACTTC | CASSTGGANEQYF | TRBV28 | . | TRBD2 | 13 | TRBJ2-7
TGTGCCATCAGTGACCACGTCGACTCGGGACAGACTAACACCGGGGAGCTGTTTTTT | CAISDHVDSGQTNTGELFF | TRBV10-3 | . | TRBD1 | 19 | TRBJ2-2
TGTGCCAGCAGCCGGACTGGCAACCTCTACGAGCAGTACTTC | CASSRTGNLYEQYF | TRBV7-2 | many | . | 14 | TRBJ2-7
TGCGCCAGCAGCCAACACTGGACAGAAAGCAATCAGCCCCAGCATTTT | CASSQHWTESNQPQHF | TRBV4-3 | . | . | 16 | TRBJ1-5
TGTGCCAGCAGTCTGGACAGGGCGGAGCCCCAGCATTTT | CASSLDRAEPQHF | TRBV28 | many | TRBD1 | 13 | TRBJ1-5
TGTGCCAGCAGTTTACAGTTCGGCGCCTACGAGCAGTACTTC | CASSLQFGAYEQYF | TRBV27 | many | . | 14 | TRBJ2-7
TGTGCCAGCAGTGACTCAAGCACAGATACGCAGTATTTT | CASSDSSTDTQYF | TRBV2 | few | . | 13 | TRBJ2-3
TGTGCCAGCAGCGTAGCCCCGAATCGGAGAGGGAACACTGAAGCTTTCTTT | CASSVAPNRRGNTEAFF | TRBV9 | few | . | 17 | TRBJ1-1
TGTGCCAGCAGTCCTTCTTGGGGGGCTAACACTGAAGCTTTCTTT | CASSPSWGANTEAFF | TRBV27 | few | . | 15 | TRBJ1-1
TGCGCCAGCAGTCCGGGACAGGGCTACGAGCGGTACTTC | CASSPGQGYERYF | TRBV5-1 | . | TRBD1 | 13 | TRBJ2-7
TGTGCCAGCAACCGACCTAGCGGTGGACAAGAGACCCAGTACTTC | CASNRPSGGQETQYF | TRBV3-1 | . | TRBD2 | 15 | TRBJ2-5
TGTGCCAGCAGTATAGCGGGAGGGCAAGAGACCCAGTACTTC | CASSIAGGQETQYF | TRBV28 | many | TRBD2 | 14 | TRBJ2-5
TGTGCCAGCAGTTTGGGCAGGGTCGGGTACGAGCAGTACTTC | CASSLGRVGYEQYF | TRBV28 | many | . | 14 | TRBJ2-7
TGTGCCAGCAGGTCTCAGGTCGGGGGCGTCGTCCCCCTCCACTTT | CASRSQVGGVVPLHF | TRBV6-1 | few | . | 15 | TRBJ1-6
TGTGCCAGTGGACTAGCGGGAGATGAGGTTCAGTACTTC | CASGLAGDEVQYF | TRBV19 | . | TRBD2 | 13 | TRBJ2-4
TGTGCCAGTAGCGGGGTTGGCCATGAAGCTTTCTTT | CASSGVGHEAFF | TRBV19 | . | . | 12 | TRBJ1-1
TGTGCCAGCAGCGCCGAGGATACAGGGCTCACTGAAGCTTTCTTT | CASSAEDTGLTEAFF | TRBV7-9 | . | . | 15 | TRBJ1-1
TGTGCCTGGAGCCCAGGGGGCATGCACGAGCAGTACTTC | CAWSPGGMHEQYF | TRBV30 | . | TRBD1 | 13 | TRBJ2-7
TGTGCCAGCAGCCAGGCGTATTTGGGGGAGCTGTTTTTT | CASSQAYLGELFF | TRBV3-1 | many | . | 13 | TRBJ2-2
TGCGCCAGCAGCCCTTACACCGGGACAGCCTCGGAGCAGTACTTC | CASSPYTGTASEQYF | TRBV5-1 | few | TRBD1 | 15 | TRBJ2-7
TGTGCCATCAGTGAGTCGACAGGGGGTATGGGGGAGCAGTACTTC | CAISESTGGMGEQYF | TRBV10-3 | . | TRBD1 | 15 | TRBJ2-7
TGTGCCAGCAGTTCGGGGGGTGAAGCTTTCTTT | CASSSGGEAFF | TRBV6-5 | few | . | 11 | TRBJ1-1
TGTGCCAGCCGAGGGGGTAACAATTCACCCCTCCACTTT | CASRGGNNSPLHF | TRBV28 | . | . | 13 | TRBJ1-6
TGCAGTGCCACCCCTGGCAGGGGTAGCAATCAGCCCCAGCATTTT | CSATPGRGSNQPQHF | TRBV20-1 | many | . | 15 | TRBJ1-5
TGTGCCAGCAGTGAAGGGCCCTCCCCCGATCAGCCCCAGCATTTT | CASSEGPSPDQPQHF | TRBV6-1 | many | . | 15 | TRBJ1-5
TGTGCCAGCAGTCAACCCTTCCGGGTGGAAGCTTTCTTT | CASSQPFRVEAFF | TRBV6-1 | many | . | 13 | TRBJ1-1
TGTGCCAGCGGGTCGGTCGGGGCTAACTATGGCTACACCTTC | CASGSVGANYGYTF | TRBV27 | many | . | 14 | TRBJ1-2
TGTGCCAGTAAAAGTTCGGGACAGGGGACATCGGAAGCTTTCTTT | CASKSSGQGTSEAFF | TRBV19 | . | TRBD1 | 15 | TRBJ1-1
TGTGCCAGCAGTTATAACGCCGATAGAACCCTCCACTTT | CASSYNADRTLHF | TRBV6-9 | many | . | 13 | TRBJ1-6
TGTGCCAGCAGCAACAGGGGAATGGAGACCCAGTACTTC | CASSNRGMETQYF | TRBV7-9 | few | TRBD1 | 13 | TRBJ2-5